Presented here are 27 T cell receptor beta chains from one specimen sequenced in a study of T cell responses to AZD1222 COVID-19 vaccine (dated by TCRdb to the early 2020s). What the time point label conveys for this sample: about 28 days (+/-7) after the second vaccine dose. The library relied on the immunoSEQ multiplex PCR assay. In TCRdb, the immuneACCESS table is reduced to in-frame sequences with V and J assigned. These tables do not hold every clone; where another copy was compared, an unresolved V gene accounts for under half, and the others remain unexplained. This sample gives roughly 140,000 clones in total; approximately 87% of them show up just once. The top ten constitute around 1.6% of the sample. Source: peripheral blood, taken 28 days after the second AZD1222 dose. These receptor sequences come from an adult who received the AZD1222 COVID-19 vaccine.

The chain joins TRBV24-1 to TRBJ1-1, with D unresolved. Germline V gives CDR1 KGHDR, CDR2 SFDVKD. Trimming took 3 bases from V and 1 from J, leaving 11 bases between them. This CDR3 spans 15 amino acids. Here the CDR3 DNA reads TGTGCCACCAGTGATCCTCGCGCGGGGAACACTGAAGCTTTCTTT. Translated, it gives CATSDPRAGNTEAFF.

The V call is TRBV5-1, the J call TRBJ2-2, with TRBD1 matching over 7 bases. Germline lookup yields CDR1 SGHRS and CDR2 YFSETQ. The CDR3 consists of 18 residues. The V and J ends lost 4 bases and 0 bases, in that order; junction bases with no gene match: 12. The CDR3 region is CASSARGGQFANTGELFF. Here the CDR3 DNA reads TGCGCCAGCAGCGCCCGAGGGGGACAGTTCGCGAACACCGGGGAGCTGTTTTTT. Complete variable domain (other parts from reference TRBV5-1 and TRBJ2-2): KAGVTQTPRYLIKTRGQQVTLSCSPISGHRSVSWYQQTPGQGLQFLFEYFSETQRNKGNFPGRFSGRQFSNSRSEMNVSTLELGDSALYLCASSARGGQFANTGELFFGEGSRLTVL.

The chain recombines TRBV6-4 with TRBJ1-6; possibly TRBD1 for D (5 bases). The length of the CDR3 is 13 residues. V was cut by 6 bases and J by 9 bases, with 12 bases left in between. Germline loops: CDR1 MRHNA, CDR2 SNTAGT. CDR3 sequence (DNA): TGTGCCAGCAGCGGGACCCTGGGTTCACCCCTCCACTTT. Translation gives CASSGTLGSPLHF.

This chain connects TRBV6-5 to TRBJ1-2; 7 positions agree with TRBD1. This CDR3 spans 13 amino acids. CDR1 and CDR2 (germline): MNHEY, SVGAGI. V lost 6 bases to trimming and J lost 1 base; unmatched junction nucleotides: 2. In DNA, the CDR3 is TGTGCCAGCAGGGGACAGCTTAACTATGGCTACACCTTC. Translating gives CASRGQLNYGYTF.

V is TRBV19 and J is TRBJ1-1; D unclear. The CDR3 contains 14 residues. V was cut by 1 base and J by 3 bases, with 9 bases left in between. The germline V gene has CDR1 LNHDA and CDR2 SQIVND (reference sequence). The CDR3 reads CASSIVGRDTEAFF. CDR3 coding DNA: TGTGCCAGTAGTATAGTAGGGCGGGACACTGAAGCTTTCTTT.

The chain carries TRBV2 and TRBJ1-2; 9 bases agree with TRBD1. The CDR3 contains 15 residues. Germline CDR1 SNHLY, CDR2 FYNNEI. V shed 4 bases and J 8 bases; nucleotides not matched to a gene: 11. The CDR3 is CASSGWDRAIDGYTF. For the CDR3, the DNA is TGTGCCAGCAGTGGTTGGGACAGGGCAATTGACGGCTACACCTTC. Full variable domain (outside the CDR3, taken from reference TRBV2 and TRBJ1-2): EPEVTQTPSHQVTQMGQEVILRCVPISNHLYFYWYRQILGQKVEFLVSFYNNEISEKSEIFDDQFSVERPDGSNFTLKIRSTKLEDSAMYFCASSGWDRAIDGYTFGSGTRLTVV.

The V gene is TRBV12-5, the J gene TRBJ2-1; D remains unclear. Germline CDR1 is LGHNT and CDR2 is FRNRAP. The CDR3 extends over 12 amino acids. The V end was cut by 5 bases, the J end by 5 bases, with 7 bases between. DNA for the CDR3: TGTGCTAGTGGTATAGGAGACAATGAGCAGTTCTTC. It is translated as CASGIGDNEQFF.

V and J are TRBV5-4 and TRBJ2-2; TRBD2 aligns across 8 bases. The CDR3 consists of 16 residues. Looked up from germline, CDR1 is SGHNT and CDR2 is YYREEE (reference sequence). Trimming removed 5 bases from V and 1 base from J; junction bases left unmatched: 7. The CDR3 here is CASSTPGLGNTGELFF. The CDR3 nucleotides are TGTGCCAGCAGTACACCGGGACTAGGGAACACCGGGGAGCTGTTTTTT. The full variable domain, in which reference TRBV5-4 and TRBJ2-2 provide the parts outside the CDR3, is ETGVTQSPTHLIKTRGQQVTLRCSSQSGHNTVSWYQQALGQGPQFIFQYYREEENGRGNFPPRFSGLQFPNYSSELNVNALELDDSALYLCASSTPGLGNTGELFFGEGSRLTVL.

This chain joins TRBV19 and TRBJ2-6; D may be TRBD1 (6 bases). Looked up from germline, CDR1 is LNHDA and CDR2 is SQIVND (reference sequence). With 3 bases removed from V and 0 bases from J, the gap between germline ends came to 12 bases. This CDR3 spans 17 amino acids. CDR3 coding DNA: TGTGCCAGTAGTATCGGACAGAGCGTCTCTGGGGCCAACGTCCTGACTTTC. Encoded protein: CASSIGQSVSGANVLTF.

The chain recombines TRBV5-1 with TRBJ2-6; D uncertain. CDR3 length: 16 amino acids. Germline V gives CDR1 SGHRS, CDR2 YFSETQ. The V end was cut by 5 bases, the J end by 0 bases, with 12 bases between. As DNA, the CDR3 is TGCGCCAGCAGTGAAGGGCTAGGCTCTGGGGCCAACGTCCTGACTTTC. Translated, it gives CASSEGLGSGANVLTF.

The V gene is TRBV7-2, the J gene TRBJ2-7; TRBD2 agrees at 10 bases. Germline V gives CDR1 SGHTA, CDR2 FQGNSA. The trim removed 3 bases at V and 4 bases at J, leaving 3 bases unmatched. CDR3 length: 14 residues. This CDR3 reads CASSFSSGRYEQYF. The CDR3 DNA reads as TGTGCCAGCAGCTTTAGTAGCGGGAGGTACGAGCAGTACTTC.

The chain uses TRBV6-1 and TRBJ1-2; TRBD1 agrees at 7 bases. The V and J ends lost 0 bases and 5 bases, in that order; junction bases with no gene match: 9. This CDR3 has 16 amino acids. Germline V gene data show CDR1 as MNHNS and CDR2 as SASEGT. Written as DNA, the CDR3 is TGTGCCAGCAGTGAAGCGGGTGACAGGGTACTATATGGCTACACCTTC. Translation gives CASSEAGDRVLYGYTF.

The V call is TRBV28, the J call TRBJ2-1; 10 positions match TRBD2. Germline V CDR1 and CDR2: MDHEN, SYDVKM. V was clipped by 1 base and J by 1 base; unmatched bases: 1. There are 16 residues in the CDR3. The CDR3 nucleotides are TGTGCCAGCAGTTTATATAGCGGGAGGTCCTACAATGAGCAGTTCTTC. It translates to CASSLYSGRSYNEQFF.

This chain connects TRBV11-2 to TRBJ2-2; 12 positions agree with TRBD2. Germline-derived CDR1 and CDR2 are SGHAT and FQNNGV. The CDR3 spans 18 residues. V shed 0 bases and J 1 base; nucleotides not matched to a gene: 3. The DNA of the CDR3 is TGTGCCAGCAGCTTAGAGCGACTAGCGGGGGTGAACACCGGGGAGCTGTTTTTT. It specifies CASSLERLAGVNTGELFF.

V gene TRBV2 combines with J gene TRBJ1-1; TRBD1 is a possible D gene (5 bases). Germline values: CDR1 SNHLY, CDR2 FYNNEI. This CDR3 is 13 amino acids long. Trimming cost V 5 bases and J 4 bases, with 11 bases left between them. The CDR3 DNA follows: TGTGCCAGCAGTTTCAGGGATATCACTGAAGCTTTCTTT. Protein product: CASSFRDITEAFF.

The V call is TRBV28, the J call TRBJ2-1; D is perhaps TRBD1 or TRBD2 (6 bases each). The length of the CDR3 is 15 residues. V was cut by 7 bases and J by 7 bases, with 20 bases left in between. Germline V gene sequence: CDR1 MDHEN, CDR2 SYDVKM. Written as DNA, the CDR3 is TGTGCCAGCACCGACCCGACTAGAAGGGGGAATGAGCAGTTCTTC. Translating gives CASTDPTRRGNEQFF.

This chain joins TRBV9 and TRBJ1-6, with D tentatively TRBD1 (5 bases). This CDR3 is built from 14 residues. V lost 3 bases and J lost 10, with 14 bases in between. Germline V gene lookup returns CDR1 SGDLS and CDR2 YYNGEE. Here the CDR3 DNA reads TGTGCCAGCAGCGGGACCGGGACGGTCTCACCCCTCCACTTT. This sequence encodes CASSGTGTVSPLHF.

The chain uses TRBV5-1 and TRBJ1-1; D possibly corresponds to TRBD1 (6 bases). The germline gives CDR1 SGHRS, CDR2 YFSETQ. The CDR3 is made up of 15 amino acids. Trimming shortened V by 3 bases and J by 0 bases, and 12 bases separated the two germline ends. The CDR3 here is CASSYSGDVNTEAFF. DNA for the CDR3: TGCGCCAGCAGCTACTCAGGGGATGTGAACACTGAAGCTTTCTTT.

CDR3 nucleotides: TGTGCCGGGGGGGCGACTAGCGTGCAATACAATGAGCAGTTCTTC. It specifies CAGGATSVQYNEQFF. This chain connects TRBV2 to TRBJ2-1; TRBD2 aligns across 8 bases. With 11 bases clipped from V and 4 bases from J, the junction kept 13 bases outside the gene matches. Looked up from germline, CDR1 is SNHLY and CDR2 is FYNNEI. The CDR3 length is 15 residues. Full variable domain (outside the CDR3, taken from reference TRBV2 and TRBJ2-1): EPEVTQTPSHQVTQMGQEVILRCVPISNHLYFYWYRQILGQKVEFLVSFYNNEISEKSEIFDDQFSVERPDGSNFTLKIRSTKLEDSAMYFCAGGATSVQYNEQFFGPGTRLTVL.

The V and J genes are TRBV6-5 and TRBJ1-5, with no clear D. V lost 4 bases, J lost 2 bases, and 9 bases lay in between. The CDR3 has 14 amino acids. CDR1 is MNHEY and CDR2 is SVGAGI in the germline V gene. This chain's CDR3 is CASSSYSGNQPQHF. Written as DNA, the CDR3 is TGTGCCAGCAGTTCATACAGTGGCAATCAGCCCCAGCATTTT.

The chain has TRBV7-8 and TRBJ2-7; 10 positions agree with TRBD2. V was pared by 1 base and J by 5 bases, with 11 bases of the junction left unmatched. This CDR3 has 17 residues. The V gene's germline CDR1 is SGHVS and CDR2 FQNEAQ. The CDR3 nucleotides are TGTGCCAGCAGCTTAGGTCTAGCGGGAGTTAAAAGGGACGAGCAGTACTTC. It encodes CASSLGLAGVKRDEQYF.

This clone appeared once. This CDR3 is CASSFRGQIKYF. CDR3 sequence (DNA): TGCGCCAGCAGCTTTAGGGGTCAGATAAAATATTTT. The chain links TRBV5-1 to TRBJ1-3; possible D gene TRBD1, 5 bases. Per the germline V gene, CDR1 is SGHRS and CDR2 is YFSETQ. The CDR3 covers 12 residues. Trimming took off 2 bases at V and 15 bases at J, with 15 bases between the two ends.

A remark on this clone: The same CDR3 also results from other DNA sequences found in this sample. The chain recombines TRBV27 with TRBJ2-7; D is unresolved. CDR1 and CDR2 from the germline V gene are MNHEY and SMNVEV (reference sequence). The CDR3 totals 13 residues. V was shortened by 4 bases and J by 0 bases, with 7 bases between the two germline ends. The CDR3 is CASSSAGSYEQYF. The CDR3 bases are TGTGCCAGCAGTTCGGCAGGCTCCTACGAGCAGTACTTC.

In nucleotides, the CDR3 is TGTGCCTGGAGGGTACAGGGTGGTAACTATGGCTACACCTTC. Protein product: CAWRVQGGNYGYTF. The rearrangement joins TRBV30 to TRBJ1-2, with D maybe TRBD1 (6 bases). Germline V gives CDR1 GTSNPN, CDR2 SVGIG (reference sequence). The CDR3 totals 14 residues. Trimming removed 3 bases at V and 1 base at J, with 12 bases between.

V and J are TRBV6-6 and TRBJ2-5; D is uncertain. Germline CDR1 MNHNY, CDR2 SVGAGI (reference sequence). This CDR3 contains 15 residues. V was cut by 4 bases and J by 2 bases, with 14 bases left in between. For the CDR3, the DNA is TGTGCCAGCAGTTCCCCGATGGGCGGTCAAGAGACCCAGTACTTC. This sequence encodes CASSSPMGGQETQYF.

The chain links TRBV28 to TRBJ1-2; a possible D gene is TRBD1 (6 bases). CDR1 is MDHEN and CDR2 is SYDVKM in the germline V gene. Trimming removed 10 bases at V and 4 bases at J, with 16 bases between. This CDR3 contains 13 residues. CDR3 in amino acids: CAIETGFGYGYTF. The DNA for the CDR3 is TGTGCCATAGAGACAGGTTTCGGCTATGGCTACACCTTC.

The chain uses TRBV19 and TRBJ1-2; TRBD1 might be the D (6 bases). Germline V gene sequence: CDR1 LNHDA, CDR2 SQIVND (reference sequence). The V and J ends lost 7 bases and 13 bases respectively, with 13 bases between them. The CDR3 covers 10 residues. The CDR3 DNA sequence: TGTGCCAGTATGGGGACAACGAGCACCTTC. Encoded protein: CASMGTTSTF.